The rows below give T cell receptor beta chains drawn from one sample of a study of T cell responses to AZD1222 COVID-19 vaccine. Sequenced by immunoSEQ multiplex PCR; TCRdb stores in-frame clones only, minus some. The sample lists 200,000 to 250,000 clones; about 92% were seen once. Sequencing was performed on peripheral blood, taken on day 0 of MenACWY control vaccination. These receptors were taken from an adult in good health. CDR3s include the opening cysteine and the closing phenylalanine or tryptophan. Each record gives: clone size, CDR3 length, D gene, J gene, V gene, CDR3 protein, CDR3 DNA. The D gene is left open where the match is weak. Clone size is not always given. Where it is, it says once, few, many or a class for expanded clones.

clone size: .; CDR3 length: 17; D gene: .; J gene: TRBJ2-1; V gene: TRBV9; CDR3 protein: CASSVPSKGRSYNEQFF; CDR3 DNA: TGTGCCAGCAGCGTTCCTTCGAAGGGGCGGTCCTACAATGAGCAGTTCTTC
clone size: .; CDR3 length: 16; D gene: .; J gene: TRBJ1-5; V gene: TRBV21-1; CDR3 protein: CASSKDSTNSNQPQHF; CDR3 DNA: TGTGCCAGCAGCAAGGATAGTACGAATAGCAATCAGCCCCAGCATTTT
clone size: .; CDR3 length: 15; D gene: TRBD1; J gene: TRBJ1-6; V gene: TRBV30; CDR3 protein: CAWGQGGTYNSPLHF; CDR3 DNA: TGTGCCTGGGGACAGGGGGGGACCTATAATTCACCCCTCCACTTT
clone size: .; CDR3 length: 13; D gene: .; J gene: TRBJ1-5; V gene: TRBV16; CDR3 protein: CASSQSGRQPQHF; CDR3 DNA: TGTGCCAGCAGCCAATCAGGGCGTCAGCCCCAGCATTTT
clone size: .; CDR3 length: 14; D gene: TRBD1; J gene: TRBJ1-4; V gene: TRBV11-2; CDR3 protein: CASSPGTGPEKLFF; CDR3 DNA: TGTGCCAGCAGCCCCGGGACAGGGCCCGAAAAACTGTTTTTT
clone size: .; CDR3 length: 14; D gene: .; J gene: TRBJ2-1; V gene: TRBV6-4; CDR3 protein: CASSETPNIPQTFF; CDR3 DNA: TGTGCCAGCAGTGAGACGCCAAACATCCCTCAAACGTTCTTC
clone size: .; CDR3 length: 15; D gene: .; J gene: TRBJ2-7; V gene: TRBV11-2; CDR3 protein: CASSSMPGGTYEQYF; CDR3 DNA: TGTGCCAGCAGCTCTATGCCCGGGGGTACCTACGAGCAGTACTTC
clone size: .; CDR3 length: 14; D gene: .; J gene: TRBJ1-1; V gene: TRBV2; CDR3 protein: CASRITVGNTEAFF; CDR3 DNA: TGTGCCAGCAGGATAACGGTGGGGAACACTGAAGCTTTCTTT
clone size: .; CDR3 length: 12; D gene: .; J gene: TRBJ1-1; V gene: TRBV6-2/TRBV6-3; CDR3 protein: CASSFGGWGAFF; CDR3 DNA: TGTGCCAGCAGCTTCGGGGGCTGGGGAGCTTTCTTT
clone size: few; CDR3 length: 16; D gene: TRBD2; J gene: TRBJ2-1; V gene: TRBV28; CDR3 protein: CASSPAGTSSYNEQFF; CDR3 DNA: TGTGCCAGCAGTCCCGCCGGGACTAGCTCCTACAATGAGCAGTTCTTC
clone size: .; CDR3 length: 13; D gene: TRBD1; J gene: TRBJ1-1; V gene: TRBV7-2; CDR3 protein: CASSPQGGTEAFF; CDR3 DNA: TGTGCCAGCAGCCCACAGGGGGGCACTGAAGCTTTCTTT
clone size: .; CDR3 length: 15; D gene: TRBD2; J gene: TRBJ2-1; V gene: TRBV6-6; CDR3 protein: CASSYEAGTYNEQFF; CDR3 DNA: TGTGCCAGCAGTTACGAAGCGGGGACCTACAATGAGCAGTTCTTC
clone size: .; CDR3 length: 13; D gene: .; J gene: TRBJ1-1; V gene: TRBV7-3; CDR3 protein: CASSSSRDTEAFF; CDR3 DNA: TGTGCCAGCAGTTCATCCAGAGACACTGAAGCTTTCTTT
clone size: .; CDR3 length: 14; D gene: TRBD1; J gene: TRBJ1-6; V gene: TRBV3-1/TRBV3-2; CDR3 protein: CASSQEDRDSPLHF; CDR3 DNA: TGTGCCAGCAGCCAAGAAGACAGGGATTCACCCCTCCACTTT
clone size: .; CDR3 length: 14; D gene: .; J gene: TRBJ1-2; V gene: TRBV13; CDR3 protein: CASKLGRAGYGYTF; CDR3 DNA: TGTGCCAGCAAGCTCGGCAGGGCAGGCTATGGCTACACCTTC
clone size: .; CDR3 length: 12; D gene: .; J gene: TRBJ1-2; V gene: TRBV5-5; CDR3 protein: CASSLGGNGYTF; CDR3 DNA: TGTGCCAGCAGCTTGGGGGGAAACGGCTACACCTTC
clone size: .; CDR3 length: 14; D gene: TRBD1; J gene: TRBJ1-2; V gene: TRBV30; CDR3 protein: CAGPTGGGNYGYTF; CDR3 DNA: TGTGCCGGACCCACAGGGGGCGGTAACTATGGCTACACCTTC
clone size: .; CDR3 length: 11; D gene: .; J gene: TRBJ1-2; V gene: TRBV7-2; CDR3 protein: CASSPQVGYTF; CDR3 DNA: TGTGCCAGCAGCCCACAAGTTGGCTACACCTTC
clone size: .; CDR3 length: 15; D gene: .; J gene: TRBJ2-5; V gene: TRBV12-5; CDR3 protein: CASGKGGPRGETQYF; CDR3 DNA: TGTGCTAGTGGGAAAGGGGGTCCGAGAGGAGAGACCCAGTACTTC
clone size: .; CDR3 length: 14; D gene: .; J gene: TRBJ2-7; V gene: TRBV6-5; CDR3 protein: CASRAVRRFYEQYF; CDR3 DNA: TGTGCCAGCAGAGCAGTGAGGAGGTTCTACGAGCAGTACTTC
clone size: .; CDR3 length: 16; D gene: .; J gene: TRBJ2-3; V gene: TRBV24-1; CDR3 protein: CATSDPDSTSTDTQYF; CDR3 DNA: TGTGCCACCAGTGACCCGGACTCGACGAGCACAGATACGCAGTATTTT
clone size: .; CDR3 length: 15; D gene: .; J gene: TRBJ2-7; V gene: TRBV4-3; CDR3 protein: CASSQDSWGTGGQYF; CDR3 DNA: TGCGCCAGCAGCCAAGATAGCTGGGGAACCGGAGGGCAGTACTTC
clone size: .; CDR3 length: 14; D gene: .; J gene: TRBJ2-5; V gene: TRBV7-6; CDR3 protein: CASSLNRAQETQYF; CDR3 DNA: TGTGCCAGCAGCTTAAACAGGGCGCAAGAGACCCAGTACTTC
clone size: .; CDR3 length: 15; D gene: .; J gene: TRBJ2-5; V gene: TRBV7-2; CDR3 protein: CASSVSGVRQETQYF; CDR3 DNA: TGTGCCAGCAGCGTATCCGGGGTTAGGCAAGAGACCCAGTACTTC
clone size: .; CDR3 length: 14; D gene: .; J gene: TRBJ1-1; V gene: TRBV6-1; CDR3 protein: CASSEGSLGAEAFF; CDR3 DNA: TGTGCCAGCAGTGAAGGGTCCCTCGGGGCTGAAGCTTTCTTT